The 32 T cell receptor beta chains reported below all come from one sample, sequenced in a study of OX40 agonist ivuxolimab in advanced cancers. The library relied on the immunoSEQ multiplex PCR assay. In its TCRdb copy, this immuneACCESS table keeps in-frame sequences only and misses some clones. Where compared with another copy, unresolved V genes explain less than half of these, and the others have no known cause. Across this sample there are tens of thousands of clones, with 80% to 90% seen only once. The ten largest clones take up 0.85% to 1% of the sample. The material was CD4+ or CD8+ T cells sorted from blood, obtained in a trial of the OX40 agonist ivuxolimab. The source of these receptors is an adult with an advanced solid tumor such as melanoma, head and neck, liver or kidney cancer.

The chain carries TRBV5-4 and TRBJ1-2, with TRBD1 as a possible D gene (6 bases). Per the germline V gene, CDR1 is SGHNT and CDR2 is YYREEE (reference sequence). V was pared by 3 bases and J by 7 bases, with 16 bases between. This CDR3 is built from 14 residues. The CDR3 DNA sequence: TGTGCCAGCAGCTCCAAAGCAGGGGCCTTTGGCTACACCTTC. Translation gives CASSSKAGAFGYTF.

V is TRBV5-1 and J is TRBJ2-7, with TRBD1 as a possible D gene (6 bases). Trimming left V 1 base short and J 1 base short, with 9 bases between. Germline V CDR1 and CDR2: SGHRS, YFSETQ. This CDR3 is built from 14 residues. CDR3 nucleotide sequence: TGCGCCAGCAGCTTGCAGGGGATGTCCTACGAGCAGTACTTC. This gives the protein CASSLQGMSYEQYF. Variable domain in full (rest from reference TRBV5-1 and TRBJ2-7): KAGVTQTPRYLIKTRGQQVTLSCSPISGHRSVSWYQQTPGQGLQFLFEYFSETQRNKGNFPGRFSGRQFSNSRSEMNVSTLELGDSALYLCASSLQGMSYEQYFGPGTRLTVT.

This clone was counted a few times. The chain employs TRBV7-9 and TRBJ1-6; TRBD1 is a possible D gene (5 bases). CDR3 length equals 15 residues. Trimming cost V 4 bases and J 4 bases, with 11 bases left between them. Germline V CDR1 and CDR2: SEHNR, FQNEAQ (reference sequence). The DNA for the CDR3 is TGTGCCAGCAGCTCGGGACGGGAGTATAATTCACCCCTCCACTTT. Encoded protein: CASSSGREYNSPLHF.

V and J are TRBV9 and TRBJ2-7; 11 bases map to TRBD2. From germline, CDR1 is SGDLS and CDR2 YYNGEE. The CDR3 spans 15 residues. Germline trimming cut 3 bases from V and 9 bases from J; bases unmatched to any gene: 11. The CDR3, as DNA: TGTGCCAGCAGCGCAGGGACTAGCGGACCCTCTGGGCAGTACTTC. It encodes CASSAGTSGPSGQYF.

The chain combines TRBV29-1 with TRBJ1-3; D is unresolved. CDR1 is SQVTM and CDR2 is ANQGSEA in the germline V gene. V lost 6 bases and J 4 bases, leaving 13 bases between the germline ends. This CDR3 spans 13 amino acids. CDR3 in DNA: TGCAGCGTCTTGACGGCGGGGGGAAACACCATATATTTT. Its translation: CSVLTAGGNTIYF. The full variable domain, completed using reference TRBV29-1 and TRBJ1-3, is SAVISQKPSRDICQRGTSLTIQCQVDSQVTMMFWYRQQPGQSLTLIATANQGSEATYESGFVIDKFPISRPNLTFSTLTVSNMSPEDSSIYLCSVLTAGGNTIYFGEGSWLTVV.

The J gene is TRBJ1-1, the V gene TRBV27; 7 bases are a match to TRBD1. Germline CDR1 reads MNHEY; CDR2 reads SMNVEV (reference sequence). The CDR3 loop spans 15 amino acids. V gave up 6 bases and J gave up 5 bases; unmatched junction bases: 12. CDR3 coding DNA: TGTGCCAGCAGCATCCGTCCCAGGGGGAGTACTGAAGCTTTCTTT. It yields the protein CASSIRPRGSTEAFF.

In DNA form, the CDR3 reads TGCGCCAGCGGAACAGCGAACACCGGGGAGCTGTTTTTT. It encodes CASGTANTGELFF. This sequence joins TRBV5-1 and TRBJ2-2, with D hard to call. Trimming took 7 bases from V and 0 from J, leaving 7 bases between them. Germline lookup yields CDR1 SGHRS and CDR2 YFSETQ. The CDR3 consists of 13 residues. Looking up the rest from reference TRBV5-1 and TRBJ2-2 gives the full variable domain: KAGVTQTPRYLIKTRGQQVTLSCSPISGHRSVSWYQQTPGQGLQFLFEYFSETQRNKGNFPGRFSGRQFSNSRSEMNVSTLELGDSALYLCASGTANTGELFFGEGSRLTVL.

The V and J genes are TRBV27 and TRBJ2-3; TRBD2 agrees at 8 bases. The CDR3 extends over 19 amino acids. Germline V gives CDR1 MNHEY, CDR2 SMNVEV (reference sequence). The junction had 18 bases not matched to a gene; V was cut back by 2 bases and J by 5 bases. CDR3 nucleotides: TGTGCCAGCAGTTTACGGTACCGAAATGGAGGACTAGCTGTAGATACGCAGTATTTT. Translated: CASSLRYRNGGLAVDTQYF.

This chain uses TRBV14 with TRBJ2-3; D is perhaps TRBD1 (5 bases). V lost 1 base to trimming and J lost 0 bases, with 11 bases between them. Germline V gene lookup returns CDR1 SGHDN and CDR2 FVKESK. The CDR3 spans 16 residues. Here the CDR3 reads CASSQGTTTSTDTQYF. The CDR3 nucleotides are TGTGCCAGCAGCCAAGGGACAACTACTAGCACAGATACGCAGTATTTT.

This rearrangement joins TRBV28 to TRBJ2-4; TRBD1 is a possible D gene (6 bases). From germline, CDR1 is MDHEN and CDR2 SYDVKM. This CDR3 region has 13 residues. Trimming removed 8 bases at V and 2 bases at J, with 10 bases between. The CDR3 sequence is CASLDRPKNIQYF. The CDR3 DNA reads TGTGCCAGCCTGGACAGACCCAAAAACATTCAGTACTTC.

The V call is TRBV18, the J call TRBJ2-1, with a weak D call TRBD1 (6 bases). The CDR3 has 15 amino acids. The ends were cut back, 4 bases at V and 7 bases at J, with 17 bases in the middle. CDR1 and CDR2 (germline): KGHSH, LQKENI. The CDR3 DNA is TGTGCCAGCTCACTAGCCTACGTAGGGGGTAATGAGCAGTTCTTC. Protein sequence: CASSLAYVGGNEQFF.

The chain carries TRBV27 and TRBJ1-2; TRBD1 agrees at 8 bases. The germline V gene has CDR1 MNHEY and CDR2 SMNVEV (reference sequence). This CDR3 region has 15 residues. V was pared by 5 bases and J by 4 bases, with 9 bases of the junction left unmatched. CDR3 nucleotide sequence: TGTGCCAGCAGTCCTGGACAGGGTCGAATCTATGGCTACACCTTC. Protein: CASSPGQGRIYGYTF.

CDR3 nucleotide sequence: TGTGCTAGTGGTAAATCTGCTGGAAACACCGGGGAGCTGTTTTTT. Its translation: CASGKSAGNTGELFF. The V call is TRBV12-5, the J call TRBJ2-2; D is unresolved. Germline V lookup: CDR1 LGHNT, CDR2 FRNRAP. V lost 5 bases to trimming and J lost 2 bases, with 12 bases between them. The CDR3 has 15 amino acids. Variable domain in full (rest from reference TRBV12-5 and TRBJ2-2): DARVTQTPRHKVTEMGQEVTMRCQPILGHNTVFWYRQTMMQGLELLAYFRNRAPLDDSGMPKDRFSAEMPDATLATLKIQPSEPRDSAVYFCASGKSAGNTGELFFGEGSRLTVL.

The chain employs TRBV18 and TRBJ1-2; D possibly corresponds to TRBD1 (6 bases). CDR1 and CDR2 (germline): KGHSH, LQKENI. The length of the CDR3 is 15 residues. V lost 6 bases and J lost 0, with 14 bases in between. CDR3 sequence: CASSPGAAANYGYTF. The CDR3 nucleotides are TGTGCCAGCTCCCCAGGGGCAGCCGCTAACTATGGCTACACCTTC.

The rearrangement joins TRBV5-1 to TRBJ2-1; 10 bases line up with TRBD2. The length of the CDR3 is 16 residues. V was pared by 4 bases and J by 4 bases, with 8 bases of the junction left unmatched. Germline assignment: CDR1 SGHRS and CDR2 YFSETQ. The CDR3 sequence is CASSTYVSGGYNEQFF. DNA for the CDR3: TGCGCCAGCAGCACCTACGTTAGCGGGGGGTACAATGAGCAGTTCTTC.

The chain links TRBV15 to TRBJ2-7; tentatively, D is TRBD2 (6 bases). The CDR3 is made up of 14 amino acids. The V gene's germline CDR1 is LNHNV and CDR2 YYDKDF (reference sequence). Between the trimmed V and J ends, which lost 5 bases and 3 bases, there was a span of 14 bases. CDR3: CATSRDFGRYEQYF. The CDR3 nucleotides are TGTGCCACCAGCCGGGACTTCGGCCGCTACGAGCAGTACTTC.

The gene calls are TRBV6-7 and TRBJ2-3; D unclear. TRBV6-7 belongs to the ORF category, with a function that is uncertain. CDR3 length: 16 residues. V shed 7 bases and J shed 2 bases, with 19 bases lying between them. CDR3 sequence reads: CASTTPPSKYTDTQYF. CDR3 bases: TGTGCCAGCACCACCCCGCCCAGCAAGTACACAGATACGCAGTATTTT.

The CDR3: CASSPARRGEAFF. The CDR3 DNA reads as TGTGCCAGCAGCCCTGCCCGGCGGGGTGAAGCTTTCTTT. The chain joins TRBV11-3 to TRBJ1-1; D uncertain. Trimming shortened V by 5 bases and J by 7 bases, and 14 bases separated the two germline ends. Germline CDR1 is SGHNT and CDR2 is YENEEA. This CDR3 has 13 amino acids.

J is TRBJ2-5 and V is TRBV11-2; D is perhaps TRBD1 or TRBD2 (6 bases each). Germline V CDR1 and CDR2: SGHAT, FQNNGV. Trimming took off 1 base at V and 1 base at J, with 13 bases between the two ends. The CDR3 length is 16 residues. This CDR3 is CASSLGGAGLQETQYF. As DNA, the CDR3 is TGTGCCAGCAGCTTAGGGGGGGCGGGGCTCCAAGAGACCCAGTACTTC.

The chain is built from TRBV28 and TRBJ2-7; 8 nucleotides match TRBD2. Germline CDR1 is MDHEN and CDR2 is SYDVKM. V was pared by 5 bases and J by 6 bases, with 18 bases of the junction left unmatched. The CDR3 is 17 residues long. The DNA for the CDR3 is TGTGCCAGCAGTCCTCCGAGGCGGGGGGCCCTTTCGTCCGAGCAGTACTTC. Translating it yields CASSPPRRGALSSEQYF.

The table lists this clone with a few counts. V gene TRBV15 combines with J gene TRBJ2-6, with a weak D call TRBD2 (5 bases). The germline CDR1 and CDR2 sequences are LNHNV and YYDKDF (reference sequence). The length of the CDR3 is 18 residues. The ends were cut back, 0 bases at V and 3 bases at J, with 15 bases in the middle. The CDR3 DNA is TGTGCCACCAGCAGAGATCTCACGGGGAGTGGTGGGGCCAACGTCCTGACTTTC. This gives the protein CATSRDLTGSGGANVLTF.

The chain has TRBV6-1 and TRBJ1-1; D remains ambiguous. Germline CDR1 reads MNHNS; CDR2 reads SASEGT. Trimming cost V 7 bases and J 1 base, with 13 bases left between them. The CDR3 is 14 amino acids. The CDR3 sequence: CASTLDTGNTEAFF. DNA for the CDR3: TGTGCCAGCACCCTCGACACCGGGAACACTGAAGCTTTCTTT.

The V and J genes are TRBV28 and TRBJ2-2, with a tentative D call TRBD2 (5 bases). Looked up from germline, CDR1 is MDHEN and CDR2 is SYDVKM. Trimming left V 2 bases short and J 4 bases short, with 11 bases between. The CDR3 consists of 15 residues. CDR3 loop: CASSLPGMATGELFF. DNA for the CDR3: TGTGCCAGCAGTTTACCCGGGATGGCCACCGGGGAGCTGTTTTTT.

The count of this clone is one. The genes are TRBV4-1 and TRBJ2-7; D may be TRBD1 (6 bases). V lost 0 bases and J 0 bases, leaving 15 bases between the germline ends. This CDR3 has 17 residues. Germline values: CDR1 MGHRA, CDR2 YSYEKL. The CDR3 DNA reads TGCGCCAGCAGCCAAGATGGAGGTAGGGGGTACTCCTACGAGCAGTACTTC. Residues: CASSQDGGRGYSYEQYF.

CDR3 bases: TGTGCCAGCAACCCTATTGGGGACAGGGCTCGCGGCTACACCTTC. Translated: CASNPIGDRARGYTF. V gene TRBV27 combines with J gene TRBJ1-2; 9 positions match TRBD1. The CDR3 runs 15 residues. The germline V gene encodes CDR1 MNHEY and CDR2 SMNVEV (reference sequence). J lost 8 bases, V lost 7 bases, and 14 bases had no gene match.

CDR3 in DNA: TGTGCCAGCAGCTCAAGGCCGGGGATGAACACTGAAGCTTTCTTT. It yields the protein CASSSRPGMNTEAFF. V is TRBV5-6 and J is TRBJ1-1; the D is unclear. V was clipped by 3 bases and J by 0 bases, with 12 bases between them. The CDR3 is made up of 15 amino acids. Germline V lookup: CDR1 SGHDT, CDR2 YYEEEE.

The chain employs TRBV7-9 and TRBJ1-2; the D gene is possibly TRBD1 (5 bases). Trimming left V 6 bases short and J 1 base short, with 18 bases between. The germline V gene has CDR1 SEHNR and CDR2 FQNEAQ (reference sequence). The CDR3 spans 16 residues. Here the CDR3 DNA reads TGTGCCAGCAGGCCGACAAGGGGCAGGGATAACTATGGCTACACCTTC. This translates into CASRPTRGRDNYGYTF.

J is TRBJ2-3 and V is TRBV2; weak D call: TRBD2 (6 bases). There are 12 residues in the CDR3. From germline, CDR1 is SNHLY and CDR2 FYNNEI. Deletions cut 6 bases from V and 10 bases from J, with 14 bases between. CDR3 in amino acids: CASRGAGGSQYF. The CDR3 DNA follows: TGTGCCAGCAGGGGTGCCGGGGGTTCGCAGTATTTT.

The chain employs TRBV4-1 and TRBJ2-2; tentative D call: TRBD1 (6 bases). The CDR3 contains 15 residues. CDR1 is MGHRA and CDR2 is YSYEKL in the germline V gene. V lost 2 bases and J lost 2, with 9 bases in between. The CDR3 here is CASSQRQENTGELFF. For the CDR3, the DNA is TGCGCCAGCAGCCAACGACAGGAAAACACCGGGGAGCTGTTTTTT.

This clone has just one count. The chain carries TRBV9 and TRBJ2-2; 7 nucleotides align to TRBD1. Losses at the gene ends were 0 bases for V and 4 bases for J; bases not matched to a gene: 9. Germline values: CDR1 SGDLS, CDR2 YYNGEE. The CDR3 has 17 residues. The CDR3 spells CASSVVGTEAGTGELFF. DNA for the CDR3: TGTGCCAGCAGCGTAGTTGGGACAGAAGCAGGCACCGGGGAGCTGTTTTTT.

V usage is TRBV4-2 and J usage is TRBJ1-3, with D unresolved. Trimming stripped 0 bases from V and 2 bases from J, with 5 bases between. CDR1 and CDR2 from the germline V gene are LGHNA and YNFKEQ. The CDR3 is 14 amino acids. The CDR3 DNA reads TGTGCCAGCAGCCAAGAGACCGCTGGAAACACCATATATTTT. Translated, it gives CASSQETAGNTIYF.

The genes are TRBV5-6 and TRBJ2-3; D might be TRBD2 (5 bases). This CDR3 region has 16 residues. Germline loops: CDR1 SGHDT, CDR2 YYEEEE. V was shortened by 3 bases and J by 2 bases, with 16 bases between the two germline ends. The CDR3 DNA reads TGTGCCAGCAGCTCCCCCGGAAGACTATACACAGATACGCAGTATTTT. It encodes CASSSPGRLYTDTQYF.